This T cell receptor (beta chain) originates from a study of blood T cell repertoires in COVID-19. Study details: Acute and convalescent COVID-19 samples came from the United States, Italy and Spain. PBMCs, B-cell-depleted T cells, or T cells provided the cDNA or gDNA that made up the material.

The Seattle patients, enrolled during active infection, were followed longitudinally. Authors' data handling: Amplification of reference gene primers provided the estimated nucleated cell counts. The data were produced by immunoSEQ multiplex PCR, yet TCRdb's version contains in-frame clones alone and is incomplete. Clonal size and the V and J genes are those of that table, whereas D and trimming came from the DNA. Among approximately 460,000 clones, 75% to 90% were seen once, and the ten largest hold roughly 0.9%. The length of the CDR3 is 17 residues. The junction had 9 bases not matched to a gene; V was cut back by 3 bases and J by 3 bases. CDR1 and CDR2 from the germline V gene are KGHSH and LQKENI.

The chain has TRBV18 and TRBJ2-2; TRBD2 matches at 8 bases. The sequenced sample was peripheral blood. The receptor was isolated from a man between 18 and 29 years old with COVID-19, enrolled during active disease. Here the CDR3 reads CASSPLAGGSYTGELFF. The CDR3 nucleotides read TGTGCCAGCTCACCTCTGGCGGGAGGCTCGTACACCGGGGAGCTGTTTTTT.